One sample yielded the 22 T cell receptor beta chains listed below, sequenced in a study of shared clonotypes between healthy human individuals. The data were produced by immunoSEQ multiplex PCR, yet TCRdb's version contains in-frame clones alone and is incomplete. The data contain around 1.4 million clones, approximately 98.5% of them singletons. The specimen was naive CD4+ T cells sorted from blood. This sample's subset: CD45RA+ positively selected. These receptors were obtained from a man aged 25-45 years in good health.

This sequence joins TRBV6-1 and TRBJ2-2; 11 nucleotides align to TRBD2. The CDR3 is 18 amino acids. Germline assignment: CDR1 MNHNS and CDR2 SASEGT. V lost 4 bases to trimming and J lost 4 bases; unmatched junction nucleotides: 11. This chain's CDR3 is CASSVLAGVKGSTGELFF. In DNA form, the CDR3 reads TGTGCCAGCAGTGTACTAGCGGGAGTAAAGGGGAGCACCGGGGAGCTGTTTTTT.

The genes are TRBV10-1 and TRBJ2-7; D is tentatively TRBD1 or TRBD2 (5 bases each). The V and J ends lost 2 bases and 0 bases respectively, with 11 bases between them. Germline CDR1 reads WNHNN; CDR2 reads SYGVQD (reference sequence). The length of the CDR3 is 15 residues. CDR3 amino acids: CASSEGGPRSYEQYF. In nucleotides, the CDR3 is TGCGCCAGCAGTGAGGGGGGACCACGCTCCTACGAGCAGTACTTC.

The CDR3 DNA reads as TGTGCCAGCAGTCTGACAGGGATCAATCAGCCCCAGCATTTT. Translation: CASSLTGINQPQHF. V is TRBV27 and J is TRBJ1-5, with 7 bases matching TRBD1. This CDR3 spans 14 amino acids. V lost 5 bases and J lost 3; bases outside the gene matches: 4. Germline CDR1 reads MNHEY; CDR2 reads SMNVEV (reference sequence).

The chain carries TRBV11-2 and TRBJ2-1; 12 positions match TRBD1. The CDR3 is 16 amino acids. Unmatched junction bases numbered 6, after V lost 5 bases and J lost 4 bases. CDR1 SGHAT and CDR2 FQNNGV come from the germline V gene. CDR3 loop: CASSRLGQGAYNEQFF. The CDR3 region has the DNA TGTGCCAGCAGCCGGCTGGGACAGGGGGCGTACAATGAGCAGTTCTTC.

The chain couples TRBV10-1 to TRBJ2-1; tentatively, D is TRBD1 (6 bases). Trimming left V 2 bases short and J 8 bases short, with 16 bases between. The CDR3 has 15 amino acids. Germline CDR1 and CDR2: WNHNN and SYGVQD (reference sequence). The CDR3 loop reads CASSEIWGPHYEQFF. The CDR3 nucleotides read TGCGCCAGCAGTGAGATTTGGGGGCCACACTATGAGCAGTTCTTC.

The V gene is TRBV9, the J gene TRBJ2-3; no clear D gene. The germline gives CDR1 SGDLS, CDR2 YYNGEE. The CDR3 totals 14 residues. V was shortened by 0 bases and J by 2 bases, with 7 bases between the two germline ends. CDR3 nucleotides: TGTGCCAGCAGCGTAGGGAAGATCACAGATACGCAGTATTTT. Encoded protein: CASSVGKITDTQYF.

The chain links TRBV4-1 to TRBJ2-7, with D possibly matching TRBD2 (6 bases). The CDR3 is 18 residues long. Germline CDR1 reads MGHRA; CDR2 reads YSYEKL. V lost 0 bases to trimming and J lost 0 bases, with 18 bases between them. The DNA for the CDR3 is TGCGCCAGCAGCCAAGATAAATGGGATAGCGGTAGCTCCTACGAGCAGTACTTC. Amino acid sequence: CASSQDKWDSGSSYEQYF.

The V gene is TRBV4-3, the J gene TRBJ1-5; D unresolved. Germline V gives CDR1 LGHNA, CDR2 YSLEER. CDR3 length: 15 residues. Between the trimmed V and J ends, which lost 0 bases and 4 bases, there was a span of 10 bases. The CDR3: CASSQEGRLNQPQHF. Written as DNA, the CDR3 is TGCGCCAGCAGCCAAGAGGGAAGGCTAAATCAGCCCCAGCATTTT.

V and J are TRBV7-8 and TRBJ1-2; the D gene is possibly TRBD1 (6 bases). The CDR3 has 17 amino acids. The germline gives CDR1 SGHVS, CDR2 FQNEAQ. V was cut by 0 bases and J by 2 bases, with 16 bases left in between. The CDR3 loop reads CASSLAGPGVNNYGYTF. The CDR3 bases are TGTGCCAGCAGCTTAGCGGGGCCAGGGGTCAACAACTATGGCTACACCTTC.

The chain links TRBV4-3 to TRBJ2-7; 9 nucleotides line up with TRBD1. CDR1 LGHNA and CDR2 YSLEER come from the germline V gene. The junction had 4 bases not matched to a gene; V was cut back by 4 bases and J by 0 bases. CDR3 length equals 15 residues. As DNA, the CDR3 is TGCGCCAGCAGCCGAACGACAGGGGGCTCCTACGAGCAGTACTTC. Its protein is CASSRTTGGSYEQYF.

This chain connects TRBV7-9 to TRBJ2-7, with D maybe TRBD1 (5 bases). V dropped 6 bases and J dropped 0 bases, with 18 bases sitting between them. The CDR3 spans 16 residues. Germline-derived CDR1 and CDR2 are SEHNR and FQNEAQ (reference sequence). This chain's CDR3 is CASSERQKSDSYEQYF. CDR3 sequence (DNA): TGTGCCAGCAGTGAGAGACAGAAGTCCGACTCCTACGAGCAGTACTTC. Together with reference TRBV7-9 and TRBJ2-7, the CDR3 gives the full variable domain: DTGVSQNPRHKITKRGQNVTFRCDPISEHNRLYWYRQTLGQGPEFLTYFQNEAQLEKSRLLSDRFSAERPKGSFSTLEIQRTEQGDSAMYLCASSERQKSDSYEQYFGPGTRLTVT.

The chain carries TRBV10-2 and TRBJ2-6; the match to TRBD2 covers 9 bases. CDR3 size: 19 residues. Unmatched junction bases numbered 13, after V lost 1 base and J lost 6 bases. The germline gives CDR1 WSHSY, CDR2 SAAADI. CDR3 in DNA: TGCGCCAGCAGTGAGTTACTAGCGGGCCCCTTCCGGGAGGCCAACGTCCTGACTTTC. Translated, it gives CASSELLAGPFREANVLTF.

The J gene is TRBJ2-7, the V gene TRBV4-1, with TRBD2 identical over 7 bases. V lost 3 bases to trimming and J lost 2 bases; unmatched junction nucleotides: 7. Germline V gives CDR1 MGHRA, CDR2 YSYEKL. The length of the CDR3 is 15 residues. In nucleotides, the CDR3 is TGCGCCAGCAGCCACGGGACTACCAAAACCTACGAGCAGTACTTC. It is translated as CASSHGTTKTYEQYF.

The genes are TRBV28 and TRBJ1-2; 7 bases agree with TRBD1. Per germline, CDR1 MDHEN and CDR2 SYDVKM. V lost 3 bases, J lost 0 bases, and 16 bases stayed unmatched. CDR3 length: 19 residues. CDR3 in DNA: TGTGCCAGCAGTTTTTATAAGGGACAGCGGGGCCCATCTAACTATGGCTACACCTTC. As protein: CASSFYKGQRGPSNYGYTF.

This clone appeared once. V usage is TRBV6-4 and J usage is TRBJ2-7; no definite D call. The CDR3 extends over 14 amino acids. Germline V lookup: CDR1 MRHNA, CDR2 SNTAGT. The V and J ends lost 6 bases and 1 base respectively, with 13 bases between them. CDR3 sequence reads: CASSPQPQSYEQYF. The CDR3 DNA sequence: TGTGCCAGCAGCCCCCAACCTCAATCCTACGAGCAGTACTTC.

This clone was detected only once. The rearrangement uses TRBV30 and TRBJ2-1; TRBD2 aligns across 7 bases. J was trimmed by 9 bases and V by 1 base; bases with no gene match: 3. The CDR3 loop spans 12 amino acids. Germline CDR1 reads GTSNPN; CDR2 reads SVGIG (reference sequence). The CDR3 here is CAWSGSGVEQFF. In DNA form, the CDR3 reads TGTGCCTGGAGTGGGAGCGGGGTTGAGCAGTTCTTC.

This clone was seen just once. The chain employs TRBV9 and TRBJ2-1; tentatively, D is TRBD2 (6 bases). Germline V gene lookup returns CDR1 SGDLS and CDR2 YYNGEE. The length of the CDR3 is 16 residues. Trimming removed 3 bases at V and 3 bases at J, with 16 bases between. CDR3 sequence (DNA): TGTGCCAGCAGCGGTCAGGGCGGGGACGACTACAATGAGCAGTTCTTC. Encoded protein: CASSGQGGDDYNEQFF.

The rearrangement joins TRBV28 to TRBJ2-7; 13 bases fit TRBD2. The V and J ends lost 0 bases and 6 bases, in that order; junction bases with no gene match: 5. The length of the CDR3 is 16 residues. CDR1 and CDR2 (germline): MDHEN, SYDVKM. The CDR3 spells CASSLWGGLAGSEQYF. CDR3 sequence (DNA): TGTGCCAGCAGTTTATGGGGGGGACTAGCGGGAAGCGAGCAGTACTTC.

The V call is TRBV7-9, the J call TRBJ1-1, with 11 bases fitting TRBD1. The CDR3 covers 17 residues. Per the germline V gene, CDR1 is SEHNR and CDR2 is FQNEAQ (reference sequence). With V trimmed by 5 bases and J by 4 bases, 12 bases remained unmatched. Here the CDR3 reads CASSIFRTGGWVTEAFF. CDR3 nucleotides: TGTGCCAGCAGCATATTCCGGACAGGGGGCTGGGTCACTGAAGCTTTCTTT.

The gene calls are TRBV7-9 and TRBJ2-7, with D possibly matching TRBD1 (5 bases). The V end was cut by 1 base, the J end by 2 bases, with 9 bases between. Germline CDR1 is SEHNR and CDR2 is FQNEAQ (reference sequence). The CDR3 has 14 residues. The CDR3 coding sequence is TGTGCCAGCAGCTTAGGCAGGGTGGCCTACGAGCAGTACTTC. It translates to CASSLGRVAYEQYF.

The V and J genes are TRBV27 and TRBJ1-5; the D is unclear. Germline-derived CDR1 and CDR2 are MNHEY and SMNVEV (reference sequence). This CDR3 is 15 amino acids long. V lost 7 bases to trimming and J lost 0 bases, with 13 bases between them. The CDR3 DNA sequence: TGTGCCAGCAAAGATAGATTCTATAGCAATCAGCCCCAGCATTTT. It codes for CASKDRFYSNQPQHF.

V and J are TRBV19 and TRBJ2-2, with TRBD2 as a possible D gene (7 bases). The germline CDR1 and CDR2 sequences are LNHDA and SQIVND (reference sequence). The CDR3 is 14 amino acids. Trimming left V 6 bases short and J 6 bases short, with 14 bases between. This CDR3 is CASSKFGGPGELFF. The DNA for the CDR3 is TGTGCCAGTAGCAAATTCGGGGGGCCCGGGGAGCTGTTTTTT.